This TCR beta chain was documented in a study of T cell responses to AZD1222 COVID-19 vaccine. Overall study results and limits: Vaccine-associated CD4 TCRs ranged over spike, dominating at 160-218 and 743-854. White British donors predominated, females outnumbered males, and clonal diversity was possibly underestimated. Breadth and depth of Spike-specific TCRs rose after two AZD1222 doses. Repertoires in all cases were sampled only once the peak T cell response had passed.

This clone occurred once. Its target is not known. V gave up 0 bases and J gave up 3 bases, with 7 bases separating them. Germline V gene data show CDR1 as SGHNT and CDR2 as YYREEE (reference sequence). The CDR3 extends over 14 amino acids. The assay was immunoSEQ multiplex PCR, and TCRdb's table has in-frame clones only and misses some. The sample carries approximately 100,000 clones, 75% to 95% recorded once. The chain is built from TRBV5-4 and TRBJ1-3; D is unresolved. Sequences were derived from peripheral blood, sampled on day 0 of AZD1222 vaccination. The clonotype was recovered from an adult in good health. CDR3 in amino acids: CASSLAGSGNTIYF. The DNA for the CDR3 is TGTGCCAGCAGCTTGGCGGGAAGTGGAAACACCATATATTTT.